This TCR beta chain was obtained from a study of early T cells in non-severe SARS-CoV-2 infection. At the level of the study: Chains were unpaired, as sequencing was done on bulk RNA from unsorted whole blood. Notes on the study in general: Missing private and CD4 specificities, VDJdb matching favored anti-spike CD8 responses.

Germline V CDR1 and CDR2: MNHGY, SVAAGI. This CDR3 spans 14 amino acids. V was trimmed by 4 bases and J by 2 bases, leaving 12 bases between them. This clonotype was counted only a few times. The antigen is unknown. Individual cDNA molecules each received unique molecular identifiers attached to them. TCRdb re-called the 5' RACE reads with MiXCR, one entry per CDR3 protein. This sample has roughly 50,000 distinct CDR3 sequences, with approximately 7.5% found just once. The chain recombines TRBV6-9 with TRBJ2-7; D is possibly TRBD1 (6 bases). This receptor was obtained from an adult who was a healthcare worker with PCR-confirmed SARS-CoV-2 infection or an uninfected control (not recorded which). The specimen sequenced was whole blood. The CDR3 sequence: CASSCLTGAYEQYF. CDR3 bases: TGTGCCAGCAGTTGCCTGACAGGCGCCTACGAGCAGTACTTC.